The TCR beta chain described here comes from a study of T cell repertoires in cytomegalovirus infection. Study in general: Well-studied HLA-B-restricted epitopes and recently identified HLA-C-restricted epitopes of CMV were both used in the study. From public TCR beta signatures came an indication of both CMV infection and matching HLA type.

Overall study results and limits: Frequencies of public TCR beta families were cumulated, and this identified carriers of CMV plus the relevant HLA.

Using its own MiXCR run on the reads, TCRdb lists one record per CDR3 protein. The repertoire holds 600,000 to 700,000 distinct CDR3 sequences, with around 30% as singletons. With regard to this clonotype: Its specificity is unknown.

There are 19 residues in the CDR3. Per the germline V gene, CDR1 is KGHSH and CDR2 is LQKENI. The V gene end was trimmed by 3 bases and the J gene end by 4 bases; junction bases not matched to a gene: 19. The sample consisted of cultured PBMCs, taken from culture after CMV antigen stimulation. The sequence derives from a human donor in good health (CMV status not recorded). Some clones in this sample may be carry-over from other donors' samples. The chain has TRBV18 and TRBJ2-7, with 9 bases lining up with TRBD1. The CDR3 DNA is TGTGCCAGCTCACCGGTCGGGGCTGTTACTCGGGACAGGGTTTACGAGCAGTACTTC. Residues: CASSPVGAVTRDRVYEQYF.